One and the same sample provided the 16 T cell receptor beta chains below, sequenced in a study of cytomegalovirus exposure and HLA in healthy donors. The primer mix had 60 Vbeta and 13 Jbeta primers. Data came from immunoSEQ multiplex PCR; TCRdb stores just in-frame clones and leaves some out. The repertoire holds approximately 80,000 clones, with under 80% as singletons. Sequenced material: PBMCs. The receptor set was obtained from a man aged 60-69 years in good health and CMV-seronegative.

The chain employs TRBV19 and TRBJ1-3; no firm D call. The CDR3 is 13 amino acids. Germline loops: CDR1 LNHDA, CDR2 SQIVND (reference sequence). V dropped 3 bases and J dropped 2 bases, with 5 bases sitting between them. CDR3 sequence reads: CASSMAAGNTIYF. Written as DNA, the CDR3 is TGTGCCAGTAGTATGGCCGCTGGAAACACCATATATTTT.

This rearrangement joins TRBV25-1 to TRBJ1-2, with TRBD1 identical over 10 bases. In germline, CDR1 is MGHDK, CDR2 SYGVNS. CDR3 length: 14 residues. J gave up 5 bases and V 7 bases, and 7 bases lay outside the gene matches. CDR3 DNA: TGTGCCAGCACCCAGGGACAGGGGTGGTATGGCTACACCTTC. This translates into CASTQGQGWYGYTF.

V and J are TRBV30 and TRBJ1-6; a weak D match, TRBD1 (6 bases). The V and J ends lost 4 bases and 9 bases respectively, with 13 bases between them. The germline V gene encodes CDR1 GTSNPN and CDR2 SVGIG (reference sequence). The CDR3 length is 13 residues. The CDR3 here is CAWNTGNISPLHF. DNA for the CDR3: TGTGCCTGGAATACAGGGAATATTTCACCCCTCCACTTT.

This chain joins TRBV5-1 and TRBJ2-1, with TRBD2 identical over 9 bases. The CDR3 has 15 residues. CDR1 SGHRS and CDR2 YFSETQ come from the germline V gene. Losses at the gene ends were 4 bases for V and 12 bases for J; bases not matched to a gene: 14. This CDR3 reads CASSPRPSGEERQFF. The DNA of the CDR3 is TGCGCCAGCAGCCCGCGACCTAGCGGGGAGGAGAGGCAGTTCTTC.

The J gene is TRBJ2-3, the V gene TRBV5-4, with 10 bases fitting TRBD2. The germline V gene has CDR1 SGHNT and CDR2 YYREEE (reference sequence). The CDR3 has 13 amino acids. CDR3 in amino acids: CAIKRGGLDTQYF. The CDR3 DNA reads TGTGCGATAAAGCGGGGGGGCTTGGATACGCAGTATTTT.

The V gene is TRBV9, the J gene TRBJ2-3; TRBD2 matches at 7 bases. J gave up 4 bases and V 4 bases, and 9 bases lay outside the gene matches. From germline, CDR1 is SGDLS and CDR2 YYNGEE. CDR3 length equals 15 residues. Written as DNA, the CDR3 is TGTGCCAGCAGCCTAGGGGCGGGGGTGCCAGATACGCAGTATTTT. The encoded protein is CASSLGAGVPDTQYF. Full variable domain (missing parts from reference TRBV9 and TRBJ2-3): DSGVTQTPKHLITATGQRVTLRCSPRSGDLSVYWYQQSLDQGLQFLIQYYNGEERAKGNILERFSAQQFPDLHSELNLSSLELGDSALYFCASSLGAGVPDTQYFGPGTRLTVL.

This rearrangement joins TRBV2 to TRBJ1-3; D gene uncertain. Germline V CDR1 and CDR2: SNHLY, FYNNEI. CDR3 size: 14 residues. The V and J ends lost 3 bases and 3 bases respectively, with 9 bases between them. CDR3 in DNA: TGTGCCAGCAGTGAGTGGGGAGATGGAAACACCATATATTTT. It encodes CASSEWGDGNTIYF.

This chain links TRBV5-1 with TRBJ2-2; no clear D. This CDR3 contains 16 residues. Germline CDR1 is SGHRS and CDR2 is YFSETQ. V was trimmed by 1 base and J by 0 bases, leaving 10 bases between them. CDR3 in DNA: TGCGCCAGCAGCTTGTTCAACCCAGCGAACACCGGGGAGCTGTTTTTT. Translation: CASSLFNPANTGELFF.

This clone showed up just a few times. V and J are TRBV4-1 and TRBJ2-1; 8 bases are shared with TRBD2. CDR3 length equals 14 residues. Germline CDR1 MGHRA, CDR2 YSYEKL. V lost 4 bases and J lost 3; bases outside the gene matches: 2. The CDR3, as DNA: TGCGCCAGCAGCCGTAGCGGGGTCTACAATGAGCAGTTCTTC. Translating gives CASSRSGVYNEQFF.

CDR3 sequence (DNA): TGTGCCAGCAGCCGTAGCGGCCTGGAGACCCAGTACTTC. It is translated as CASSRSGLETQYF. V is TRBV5-5 and J is TRBJ2-5; D possibly corresponds to TRBD2 (6 bases). In germline, CDR1 is SGHKS, CDR2 YYEKEE (reference sequence). The CDR3 covers 13 residues. Trimming removed 4 bases from V and 5 bases from J, with 12 bases in between.

The chain joins TRBV10-1 to TRBJ2-1, with 7 bases lining up with TRBD2. The germline CDR1 and CDR2 sequences are WNHNN and SYGVQD (reference sequence). The CDR3 length is 14 residues. Germline trimming cut 6 bases from V and 0 bases from J; bases unmatched to any gene: 2. This CDR3 reads CASRRGSSYNEQFF. In DNA form, the CDR3 reads TGCGCCAGCAGGCGGGGGAGCTCCTACAATGAGCAGTTCTTC.

The rearrangement uses TRBV18 and TRBJ2-5; 12 nucleotides match TRBD2. V gave up 1 base and J gave up 2 bases; unmatched junction bases: 5. The germline V gene encodes CDR1 KGHSH and CDR2 LQKENI. This CDR3 spans 17 amino acids. CDR3 coding DNA: TGTGCCAGCTCACCACAGTTGACTAGCGGGGGACAAGAGACCCAGTACTTC. It translates to CASSPQLTSGGQETQYF.

V is TRBV1 and J is TRBJ1-2. TRBV1 is deemed a pseudogene. The CDR3 is 12 amino acids. The chain's CDR3 is CTSSQGVRGYTF. In DNA form, the CDR3 reads TGCACCAGCAGCCAAGGAGTTCGGGGCTACACCTTC.

The rearrangement joins TRBV19 to TRBJ1-1, with 8 nucleotides matching TRBD1. CDR3 length: 15 residues. Germline V gene data show CDR1 as LNHDA and CDR2 as SQIVND (reference sequence). J was trimmed by 3 bases and V by 5 bases; bases with no gene match: 8. The CDR3 protein is CASSPHRGGDTEAFF. The CDR3 coding sequence is TGTGCCAGTAGTCCCCACAGGGGGGGGGACACTGAAGCTTTCTTT.

V usage is TRBV12-5 and J usage is TRBJ1-2, with D uncertain. The V gene's germline CDR1 is LGHNT and CDR2 FRNRAP. CDR3 size: 12 residues. V lost 6 bases and J 4 bases, leaving 9 bases between the germline ends. The CDR3 spells CASGASSYGYTF. CDR3 bases: TGTGCTAGTGGAGCGTCTAGCTATGGCTACACCTTC.

This clone was recorded a few times. The chain couples TRBV5-4 to TRBJ2-7; no clear D gene. Trimming shortened V by 4 bases and J by 1 base, and 6 bases separated the two germline ends. Looked up from germline, CDR1 is SGHNT and CDR2 is YYREEE (reference sequence). CDR3 length equals 12 residues. The CDR3 protein is CASSILSYEQYF. The CDR3 bases are TGTGCCAGCAGCATCCTGTCCTACGAGCAGTACTTC.